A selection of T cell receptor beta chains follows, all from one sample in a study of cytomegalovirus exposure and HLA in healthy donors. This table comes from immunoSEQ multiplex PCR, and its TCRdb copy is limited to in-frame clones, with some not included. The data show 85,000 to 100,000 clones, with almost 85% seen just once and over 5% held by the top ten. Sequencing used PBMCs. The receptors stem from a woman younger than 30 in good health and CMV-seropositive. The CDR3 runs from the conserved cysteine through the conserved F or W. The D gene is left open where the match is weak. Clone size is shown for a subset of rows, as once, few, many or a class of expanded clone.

TGTGCCAGCCAAGACCCTAGCGGGAGTCCCTACGAGCAGTACTTC,CASQDPSGSPYEQYF,TRBJ2-7,TRBD2,TRBV11-2,NA
TGTGCCAGCAAGTCAGCGGGAGACACCGGGGAGCTGTTTTTT,CASKSAGDTGELFF,TRBJ2-2,TRBD2,TRBV6-4,NA
TGCGCCAGCAAGGGGGACAACCAAGAGACCCAGTACTTC,CASKGDNQETQYF,TRBJ2-5,NA,TRBV5-1,once
TGTGCCAGCAGTGACGCAGGGGGCGCGGACTATGGCTACACCTTC,CASSDAGGADYGYTF,TRBJ1-2,TRBD1,TRBV25-1,NA
TGTGCCAGCAGCTTAGTCGGGGAGGGAAGGGAGCAGTACTTC,CASSLVGEGREQYF,TRBJ2-7,TRBD2,TRBV13,NA
TGTGCCAGCAGCTTAGCGGGGCTGAACACTGAAGCTTTCTTT,CASSLAGLNTEAFF,TRBJ1-1,NA,TRBV7-6,NA
TGTGCCACCAGCAGAGATCTCGGCGGGGGCAATCAGCCCCAGCATTTT,CATSRDLGGGNQPQHF,TRBJ1-5,NA,TRBV15,NA
TGTGCCAGCAGCCCTATGAGGACAGGGGGCGCGTATGGCTACACCTTC,CASSPMRTGGAYGYTF,TRBJ1-2,TRBD1,TRBV7-8,NA
TGTGCCAGCAGCTTGGACAGTATTTACGAGCAGTACTTC,CASSLDSIYEQYF,TRBJ2-7,NA,TRBV5-4,NA
TGTGCCAGCAGCGCAGGACAGGGGGGGGATGAAAAACTGTTTTTT,CASSAGQGGDEKLFF,TRBJ1-4,TRBD1,TRBV9,NA
TGCAGCGTTTCCCCCGCGGGGTCAAACACCGGGGAGCTGTTTTTT,CSVSPAGSNTGELFF,TRBJ2-2,NA,TRBV29-1,NA
TGTGCCAGCAGCCCGGGAGGAGGAAATACGCAGTATTTT,CASSPGGGNTQYF,TRBJ2-3,TRBD2,TRBV7-2,few